These T cell receptor beta chains were read from a single sample in a study of T cells in Graves' hyperthyroidism and ophthalmopathy. In TCRdb, the multiplex PCR reads were re-called with MiXCR into one record per CDR3 protein. The sample consists of 450,000 to 650,000 distinct CDR3 sequences, 17% of them appearing once. Source material: blood. The receptors were gathered from a woman in her late teens or twenties with Graves' ophthalmopathy. CDR3s include the opening cysteine and the closing phenylalanine or tryptophan. The D gene is left open where the match is weak. Only part of the rows carry a size: once, few, many, or a class if the clone is expanded.

j_call v_call clone_size cdr3_length d_call cdr3_aa cdr3_nt
TRBJ1-5 TRBV27 few 15 NA CASSLQELSNQPQHF TGTGCCAGCAGTTTACAGGAGCTTAGCAATCAGCCCCAGCATTTT
TRBJ1-1 TRBV6-6 NA 17 NA CASSYSIVRGGGTEAFF TGTGCCAGCAGTTACTCGATCGTGCGGGGAGGGGGCACTGAAGCTTTCTTT
TRBJ1-1 TRBV30 few 13 NA CAWSGGENTEAFF TGTGCCTGGAGTGGAGGGGAGAACACTGAAGCTTTCTTT
TRBJ1-5 TRBV28 few 15 TRBD1 CASRLTGQGHQPQHF TGTGCCAGCAGGCTAACGGGACAGGGCCATCAGCCCCAGCATTTT
TRBJ2-6 TRBV20-1 NA 16 TRBD1 CSASGTGGPGANVLTF TGCAGTGCTTCCGGGACAGGGGGCCCTGGGGCCAACGTCCTGACTTTC
TRBJ1-2 TRBV5-8 few 13 TRBD1 CASSAGTGQGYTF TGTGCCAGCAGCGCCGGGACAGGGCAAGGCTACACCTTC
TRBJ1-1 TRBV20-1 many 12 NA CSASGANTEAFF TGCAGTGCTAGCGGCGCGAACACTGAAGCTTTCTTT
TRBJ2-7 TRBV2 many 13 TRBD2 CASASGMLYEQYF TGTGCCAGCGCTAGCGGTATGCTCTACGAGCAGTACTTC
TRBJ2-7 TRBV20-1 many 13 NA CSAENLQGSEQYF TGCAGTGCGGAAAACTTGCAGGGGAGTGAGCAGTACTTC
TRBJ2-1 TRBV4-1 few 14 NA CASSLPGAGDEQFF TGCGCCAGCAGCCTCCCGGGGGCCGGGGATGAGCAGTTCTTC
TRBJ2-3 TRBV9 few 17 TRBD2 CASNLNAETSGTDTQYF TGTGCCAGCAACCTAAACGCAGAGACTAGCGGCACAGATACGCAGTATTTT
TRBJ1-5 TRBV6-1 NA 15 TRBD1 CASSEMDRGSQPQHF TGTGCCAGCAGTGAAATGGACAGGGGTTCCCAGCCCCAGCATTTT
TRBJ1-5 TRBV30 many 14 NA CAWSVGGGGQPQHF TGTGCCTGGAGTGTGGGTGGGGGCGGGCAGCCCCAGCATTTT
TRBJ2-1 TRBV28 many 16 TRBD2 CASSLSGTPSYNEQFF TGTGCCAGCAGCCTTAGCGGGACACCCTCCTACAATGAGCAGTTCTTC
TRBJ1-1 TRBV19 many 15 NA CASSIVGDMNTEAFF TGTGCCAGTAGTATAGTAGGAGACATGAACACTGAAGCTTTCTTT
TRBJ1-6 TRBV6-1 few 12 NA CASSAYNSPLHF TGTGCCAGCAGTGCTTATAATTCACCCCTCCACTTT
TRBJ1-1 TRBV27 NA 16 NA CASSFKDGGMNTEAFF TGTGCCAGCAGTTTCAAGGACGGCGGGATGAACACTGAAGCTTTCTTT
TRBJ2-3 TRBV7-2 many 16 TRBD2 CASSTGLAGGQDTQYF TGTGCCAGCAGCACCGGACTAGCGGGAGGGCAGGATACGCAGTATTTT
TRBJ1-1 TRBV4-1 NA 15 NA CASSQAGGEYTEAFF TGCGCCAGCAGCCAAGCGGGGGGCGAGTACACTGAAGCTTTCTTT
TRBJ2-1 TRBV20-1 many 12 NA CSADSFGNEQFF TGCAGTGCTGACTCATTCGGCAATGAGCAGTTCTTC
TRBJ2-3 TRBV6-1 few 13 NA CASTRGAEDTQYF TGTGCCAGCACCCGGGGGGCGGAAGATACGCAGTATTTT
TRBJ1-2 TRBV4-1 NA 19 NA CASSQRGLGRGTVGYGYTF TGCGCCAGCAGCCAGAGAGGGCTTGGGCGGGGGACCGTGGGCTATGGCTACACCTTC
TRBJ2-2 TRBV4-2 NA 17 TRBD2 CASSQVAGGPNTGELFF TGTGCCAGCAGCCAAGTAGCGGGGGGGCCGAACACCGGGGAGCTGTTTTTT
TRBJ2-7 TRBV14 few 15 NA CASSQVSHRPYEQYF TGTGCCAGCAGCCAAGTTTCCCACAGGCCGTACGAGCAGTACTTC
TRBJ2-3 TRBV30 many 14 TRBD2 CACSKREKSDTQYF TGTGCCTGTTCGAAGCGGGAGAAGTCAGATACGCAGTATTTT
TRBJ2-5 TRBV7-2 many 13 NA CASSPRTQETQYF TGTGCCAGCAGCCCGAGGACCCAAGAGACCCAGTACTTC
TRBJ1-2 TRBV7-2 few 16 TRBD1 CASSTRTGGGNYGYTF TGTGCCAGCAGCACCAGGACAGGGGGGGGTAACTATGGCTACACCTTC
TRBJ1-1 TRBV9 few 13 TRBD1 CASSSRQGAETFF TGTGCCAGCAGCTCCCGACAGGGGGCCGAAACTTTCTTT
TRBJ1-3 TRBV5-6 NA 17 TRBD1 CASRSGQGPYQENTIYF TGTGCCAGCAGATCCGGACAGGGCCCATACCAGGAAAACACCATATATTTT
TRBJ2-7 TRBV20-1 many 15 TRBD2 CSAISWTSGSYEQYF TGCAGTGCTATAAGTTGGACTAGCGGTTCCTACGAGCAGTACTTC
TRBJ2-5 TRBV10-1 many 18 NA CASSEPLFPWMGQETQYF TGCGCCAGCAGCGAGCCCTTATTTCCCTGGATGGGCCAAGAGACCCAGTACTTC
TRBJ2-2 TRBV29-1 NA 12 NA CSVDLNTGELFF TGCAGCGTTGACCTGAACACCGGGGAGCTGTTTTTT
TRBJ1-6 TRBV20-1 NA 15 TRBD1 CSANTRTGFNSPLHF TGCAGTGCCAATACGCGGACAGGATTCAATTCACCCCTCCACTTT
TRBJ2-3 TRBV2 many 15 TRBD2 CASSGGLADTDTQYF TGTGCCAGCAGCGGGGGACTAGCGGACACAGATACGCAGTATTTT
TRBJ1-1 TRBV19 NA 15 NA CASSIPTVPSTEAFF TGTGCCAGTAGTATCCCGACCGTTCCAAGCACTGAAGCTTTCTTT
TRBJ2-7 TRBV6-1 few 16 NA CASRREGGTANYEQYF TGTGCCAGCAGAAGAGAAGGGGGGACAGCAAACTACGAGCAGTACTTC
TRBJ1-3 TRBV27 many 14 NA CASSLGTGGNTIYF TGTGCCAGCAGTTTAGGAACGGGCGGAAACACCATATATTTT
TRBJ2-1 TRBV30 many 15 TRBD2 CAWSPGLAEYNEQFF TGTGCCTGGAGTCCCGGACTAGCGGAATACAATGAGCAGTTCTTC
TRBJ1-1 TRBV19 many 14 NA CASSIGRQHTEAFF TGTGCCAGTAGTATAGGCAGACAGCACACTGAAGCTTTCTTT
TRBJ2-3 TRBV27 many 14 NA CASSLGGSEDTQYF TGTGCCAGCAGTTTAGGTGGGAGCGAAGATACGCAGTATTTT
TRBJ1-3 TRBV6-1 NA 13 NA CASSGPGGDTIYF TGTGCCAGCAGCGGGCCCGGAGGCGACACCATATATTTT
TRBJ2-1 TRBV5-8 few 17 TRBD2 CASSTGTSAPLYNEQFF TGTGCCAGCAGCACTGGGACTAGCGCTCCCCTCTACAATGAGCAGTTCTTC
TRBJ2-1 TRBV27 many 11 NA CASTTANEQFF TGTGCCAGCACGACTGCCAATGAGCAGTTCTTC
TRBJ1-1 TRBV3-1 many 11 NA CASSHLLEAFF TGTGCCAGCAGCCACCTTCTTGAAGCTTTCTTT
TRBJ1-1 TRBV29-1 few 15 NA CSVEDWGDGTTEAFF TGCAGCGTTGAAGACTGGGGGGATGGGACCACTGAAGCTTTCTTT
TRBJ2-2 TRBV13 many 16 TRBD2 CASSFGAGGNTGELFF TGTGCCAGCAGCTTTGGAGCGGGAGGGAACACCGGGGAGCTGTTTTTT
TRBJ2-1 TRBV6-1 many 13 NA CASSEGGTNEQFF TGTGCCAGCAGTGAAGGCGGAACTAATGAGCAGTTCTTC
TRBJ2-6 TRBV19 NA 15 NA CASTPVISGANVLTF TGTGCCAGCACCCCCGTAATCTCTGGGGCCAACGTCCTGACTTTC
TRBJ2-3 TRBV28 NA 16 TRBD2 CASSFFRGDLHHTQYF TGTGCCAGCAGTTTTTTTCGGGGGGACTTGCACCATACGCAGTATTTT
TRBJ1-1 TRBV28 many 16 TRBD1 CASSEPGQGMNTEAFF TGTGCCAGCAGTGAACCGGGACAGGGAATGAACACTGAAGCTTTCTTT